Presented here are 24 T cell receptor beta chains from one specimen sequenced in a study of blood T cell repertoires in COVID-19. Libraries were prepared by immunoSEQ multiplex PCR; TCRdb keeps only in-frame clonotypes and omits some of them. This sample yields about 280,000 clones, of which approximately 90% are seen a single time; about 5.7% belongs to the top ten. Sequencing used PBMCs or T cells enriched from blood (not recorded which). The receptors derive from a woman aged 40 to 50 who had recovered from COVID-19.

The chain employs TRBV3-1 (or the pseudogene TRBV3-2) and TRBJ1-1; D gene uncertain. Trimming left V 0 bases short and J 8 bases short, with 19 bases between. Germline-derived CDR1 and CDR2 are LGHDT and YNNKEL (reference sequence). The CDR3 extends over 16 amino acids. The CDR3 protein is CASSQDLTAKRLEAFF. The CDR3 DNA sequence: TGTGCCAGCAGCCAAGATCTAACAGCAAAGCGACTAGAAGCTTTCTTT.

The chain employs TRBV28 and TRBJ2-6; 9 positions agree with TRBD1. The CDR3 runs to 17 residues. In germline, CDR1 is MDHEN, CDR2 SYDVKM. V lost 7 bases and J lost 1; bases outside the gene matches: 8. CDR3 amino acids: CASTSGTGKSGANVLTF. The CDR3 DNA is TGTGCCAGCACCTCCGGGACAGGGAAGTCTGGGGCCAACGTCCTGACTTTC.

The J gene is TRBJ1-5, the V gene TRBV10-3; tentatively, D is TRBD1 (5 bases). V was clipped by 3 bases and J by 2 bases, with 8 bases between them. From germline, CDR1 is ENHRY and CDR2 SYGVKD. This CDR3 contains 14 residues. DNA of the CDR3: TGTGCCATCAGTGAAGGAGGGGGCAATCAGCCCCAGCATTTT. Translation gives CAISEGGGNQPQHF.

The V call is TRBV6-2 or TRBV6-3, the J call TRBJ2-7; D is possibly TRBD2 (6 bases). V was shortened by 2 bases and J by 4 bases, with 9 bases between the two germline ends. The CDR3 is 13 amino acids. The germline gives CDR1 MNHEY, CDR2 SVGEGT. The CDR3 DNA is TGTGCCAGCAGTTACGGGACTTCTTACGAGCAGTACTTC. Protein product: CASSYGTSYEQYF.

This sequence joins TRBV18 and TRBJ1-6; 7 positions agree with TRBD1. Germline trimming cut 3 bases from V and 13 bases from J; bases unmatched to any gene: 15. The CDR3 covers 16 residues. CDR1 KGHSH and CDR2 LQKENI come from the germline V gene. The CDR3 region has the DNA TGTGCCAGCTCACCCCGGGCAGGGGGGAGGAATGAGCCCCTCCACTTT. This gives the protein CASSPRAGGRNEPLHF.

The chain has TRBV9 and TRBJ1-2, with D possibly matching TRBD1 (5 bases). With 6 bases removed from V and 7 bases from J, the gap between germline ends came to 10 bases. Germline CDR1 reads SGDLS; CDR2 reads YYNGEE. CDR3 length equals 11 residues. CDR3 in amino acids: CASTGWGGYTF. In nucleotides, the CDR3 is TGTGCCAGCACAGGGTGGGGTGGCTACACCTTC.

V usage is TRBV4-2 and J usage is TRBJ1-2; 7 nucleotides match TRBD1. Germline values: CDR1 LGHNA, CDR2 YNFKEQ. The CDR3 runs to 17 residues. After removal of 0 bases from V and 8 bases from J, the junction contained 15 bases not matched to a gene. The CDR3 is CASSQDSRVDRLEGYTF. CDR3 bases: TGTGCCAGCAGCCAAGATTCGCGAGTGGACAGGTTGGAGGGCTACACCTTC.

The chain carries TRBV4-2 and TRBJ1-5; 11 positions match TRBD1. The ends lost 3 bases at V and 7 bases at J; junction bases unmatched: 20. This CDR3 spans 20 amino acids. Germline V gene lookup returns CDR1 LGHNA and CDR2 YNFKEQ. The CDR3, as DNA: TGTGCCAGCAGCCACAAGATGGCATCCCTCCGGACAGGGGGCTTGCAGCCCCAGCATTTT. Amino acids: CASSHKMASLRTGGLQPQHF.

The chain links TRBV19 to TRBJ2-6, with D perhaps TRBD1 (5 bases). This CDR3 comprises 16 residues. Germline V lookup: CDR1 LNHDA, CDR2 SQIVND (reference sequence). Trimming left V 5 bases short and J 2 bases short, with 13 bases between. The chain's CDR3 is CASSPGHNPGANVLTF. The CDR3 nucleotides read TGTGCCAGTAGTCCAGGGCATAACCCTGGGGCCAACGTCCTGACTTTC.

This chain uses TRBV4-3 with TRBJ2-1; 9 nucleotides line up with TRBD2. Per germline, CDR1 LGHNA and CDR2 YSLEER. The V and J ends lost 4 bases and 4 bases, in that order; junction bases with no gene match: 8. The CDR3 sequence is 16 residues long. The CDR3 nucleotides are TGCGCCAGCAGCCCCAGCGGTAGCGGGAGATACAATGAGCAGTTCTTC. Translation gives CASSPSGSGRYNEQFF.

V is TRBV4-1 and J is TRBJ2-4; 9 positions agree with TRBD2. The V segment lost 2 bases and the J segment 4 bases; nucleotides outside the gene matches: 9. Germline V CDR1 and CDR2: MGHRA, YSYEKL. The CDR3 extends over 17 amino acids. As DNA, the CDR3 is TGCGCCAGCAGCCAATGGCGGGAGGGCCGCAAGAAAAACATTCAGTACTTC. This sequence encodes CASSQWREGRKKNIQYF.

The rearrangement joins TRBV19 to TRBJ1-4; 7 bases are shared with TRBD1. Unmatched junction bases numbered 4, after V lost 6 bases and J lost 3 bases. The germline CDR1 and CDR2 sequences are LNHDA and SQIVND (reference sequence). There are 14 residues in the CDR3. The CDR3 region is CASSNQGANEKLFF. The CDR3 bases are TGTGCCAGTAGCAATCAGGGGGCTAATGAAAAACTGTTTTTT.

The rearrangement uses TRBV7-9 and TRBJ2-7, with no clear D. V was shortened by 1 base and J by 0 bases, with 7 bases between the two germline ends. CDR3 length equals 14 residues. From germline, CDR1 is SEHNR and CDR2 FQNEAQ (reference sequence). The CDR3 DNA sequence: TGTGCCAGCAGCTTAGGAGAGAGCTCCTACGAGCAGTACTTC. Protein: CASSLGESSYEQYF.

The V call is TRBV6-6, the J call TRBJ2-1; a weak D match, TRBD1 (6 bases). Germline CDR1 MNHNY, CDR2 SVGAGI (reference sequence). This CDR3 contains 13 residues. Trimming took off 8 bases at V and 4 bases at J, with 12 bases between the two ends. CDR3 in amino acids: CASLQGGYNEQFF. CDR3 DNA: TGTGCCAGCCTACAGGGTGGGTACAATGAGCAGTTCTTC.

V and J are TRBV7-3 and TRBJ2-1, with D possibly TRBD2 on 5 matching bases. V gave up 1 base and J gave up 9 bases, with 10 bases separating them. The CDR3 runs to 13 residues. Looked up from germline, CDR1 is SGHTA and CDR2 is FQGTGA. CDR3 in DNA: TGTGCCAGCAGCTTAAATATGGGGAGTGAGCAGTTCTTC. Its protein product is CASSLNMGSEQFF.

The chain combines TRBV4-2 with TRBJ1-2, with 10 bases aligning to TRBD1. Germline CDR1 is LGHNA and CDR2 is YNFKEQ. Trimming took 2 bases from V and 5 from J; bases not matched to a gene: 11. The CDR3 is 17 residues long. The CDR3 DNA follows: TGTGCCAGCAGCCAAAGAGGGGACAGGGGTCGAACATATGGCTACACCTTC. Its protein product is CASSQRGDRGRTYGYTF.

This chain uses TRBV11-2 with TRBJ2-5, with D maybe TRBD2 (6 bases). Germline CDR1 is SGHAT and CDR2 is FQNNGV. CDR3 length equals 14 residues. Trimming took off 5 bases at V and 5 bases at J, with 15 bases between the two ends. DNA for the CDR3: TGTGCCAGCAGCCCACCCCAGGGAGGCGAGACCCAGTACTTC. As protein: CASSPPQGGETQYF.

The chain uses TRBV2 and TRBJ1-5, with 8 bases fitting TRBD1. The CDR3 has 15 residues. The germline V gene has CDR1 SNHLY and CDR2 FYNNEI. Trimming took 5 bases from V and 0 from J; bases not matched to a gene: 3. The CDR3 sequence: CASSRQGISNQPQHF. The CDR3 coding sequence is TGTGCCAGCAGTCGACAGGGGATTAGCAATCAGCCCCAGCATTTT.

CDR3 in amino acids: CASSFRTAPGELFF. CDR3 in DNA: TGTGCCAGCAGCTTTCGGACTGCTCCCGGGGAGCTGTTTTTT. The chain links TRBV9 to TRBJ2-2; D might be TRBD2 (5 bases). Germline loops: CDR1 SGDLS, CDR2 YYNGEE. The CDR3 runs 14 residues. V was cut by 4 bases and J by 6 bases, with 13 bases left in between.

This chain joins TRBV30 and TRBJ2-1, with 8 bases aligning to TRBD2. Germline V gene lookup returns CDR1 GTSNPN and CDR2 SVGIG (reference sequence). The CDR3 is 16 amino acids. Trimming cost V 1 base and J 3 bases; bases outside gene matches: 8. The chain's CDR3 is CAWSATGSGGYNEQFF. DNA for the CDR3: TGTGCCTGGAGTGCCACGGGGAGCGGGGGCTACAATGAGCAGTTCTTC. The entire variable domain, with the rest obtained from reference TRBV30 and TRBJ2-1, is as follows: SQTIHQWPATLVQPVGSPLSLECTVEGTSNPNLYWYRQAAGRGLQLLFYSVGIGQISSEVPQNLSASRPQDRQFILSSKKLLLSDSGFYLCAWSATGSGGYNEQFFGPGTRLTVL.

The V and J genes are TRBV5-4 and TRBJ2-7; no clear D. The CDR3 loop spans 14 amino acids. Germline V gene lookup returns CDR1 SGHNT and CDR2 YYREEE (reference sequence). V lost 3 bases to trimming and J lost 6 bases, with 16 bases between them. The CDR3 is CASSSRVDSPEQYF. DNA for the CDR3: TGTGCCAGCAGCTCGAGAGTAGACTCACCCGAGCAGTACTTC. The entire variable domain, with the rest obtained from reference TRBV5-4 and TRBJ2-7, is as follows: ETGVTQSPTHLIKTRGQQVTLRCSSQSGHNTVSWYQQALGQGPQFIFQYYREEENGRGNFPPRFSGLQFPNYSSELNVNALELDDSALYLCASSSRVDSPEQYFGPGTRLTVT.

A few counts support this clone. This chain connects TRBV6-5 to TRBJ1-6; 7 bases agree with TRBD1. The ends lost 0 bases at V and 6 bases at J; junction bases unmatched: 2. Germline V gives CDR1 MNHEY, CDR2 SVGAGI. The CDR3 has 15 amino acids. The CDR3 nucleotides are TGTGCCAGCAGTTACTCTAACAGGGGTAATTCACCCCTCCACTTT. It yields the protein CASSYSNRGNSPLHF.

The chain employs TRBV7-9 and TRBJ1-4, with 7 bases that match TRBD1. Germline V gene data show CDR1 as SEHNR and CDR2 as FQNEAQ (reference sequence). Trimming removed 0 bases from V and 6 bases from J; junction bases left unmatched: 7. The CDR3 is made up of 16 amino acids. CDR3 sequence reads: CASSLAFYRGDEKLFF. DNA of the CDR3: TGTGCCAGCAGCTTAGCTTTCTACAGGGGTGATGAAAAACTGTTTTTT.

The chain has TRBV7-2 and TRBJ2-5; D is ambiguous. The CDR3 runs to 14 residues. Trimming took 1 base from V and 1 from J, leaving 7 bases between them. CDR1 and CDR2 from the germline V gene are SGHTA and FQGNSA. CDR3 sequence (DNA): TGTGCCAGCAGCTTAGGAGGAGCCCAAGAGACCCAGTACTTC. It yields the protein CASSLGGAQETQYF.